The TCR beta chain under discussion was sequenced for a study of blood T cell repertoires in COVID-19 (dated by TCRdb to the early 2020s). Notes on the research overall: Collaborator samples came from the United States, Italy and Spain and covered acute and convalescent phases of COVID-19. The prospective study material was composed of cDNA or gDNA derived from T cells, B-cell-depleted T cells, or PBMCs. Subjects who had been exposed to COVID-19, were actively infected with it, or had recovered from it provided the deeply sampled blood TCRbeta repertoires that made up the dataset. A freely available public database, intended as a resource for researchers studying the immune response to SARS-CoV-2, is where the repertoires were released. Samples came from the ongoing ImmuneRACE study (first 160 participants) plus 1,254 subjects from 6 global collaborators. Sample metadata almost always included a de-identified subject ID, COVID-19 status, age in years and sex. Where available, HLA class I and class II types were taken from metadata supplied by the sample provider and were not determined by assay-based typing.

The CDR3 contains 12 residues, cysteine and phenylalanine counted. CDR3 DNA only is kept here, 36 bases in frame from base 1. Trimming removed 8 bases from V and 9 bases from J; the gene matches leave 6 bases unexplained. General conclusions and limits of the study: Clinical and demographic metadata were provided uncurated, with the amount varying by source and participant.

Comments on this clone: The specificity of this receptor is unknown. Per-base qualities were not stored, and no clone one base away is much larger.

The immunoSEQ Assay, a bias-controlled multiplex PCR, was used to amplify TCRbeta CDR3 regions from genomic DNA. Turning to the authors' computational methods: The number of nucleated cells in each sample was estimated by amplification of reference gene primers within the assay. To quantify the absolute abundance of each unique TCRbeta CDR3 rearrangement, sequence reads were collapsed and filtered. For each sample, productive Simpson clonality was calculated as the square root of Simpson's diversity index over productive rearrangements. TCRdb limited this immuneACCESS table to in-frame rearrangements with V and J called. A share of clones is missing; checked studies link under half to unresolved V genes, and the rest is unexplained. V and J calls and clone size are copied from that table; D and trimming were computed from the DNA. The sample yields under 250,000 clones; roughly 80% were counted once. The biggest ten clones account for 3% to 4% of the sample.

Each collaborating institution followed its own protocols to collect whole blood in K2EDTA tubes. For TCRbeta analysis, collaborator samples were shipped as frozen whole blood, as isolated PBMCs, or as DNA extracted from either sample type. The clonotype originates from a woman between 18 and 29 years old with acute or convalescent COVID-19. The sample was peripheral blood. This chain joins TRBV12-3 or TRBV12-4 to TRBJ2-1, with TRBD2 identical over 8 junction bases. The CDR3 here reads CASEPGGGEQFF. The DNA sequence is given as TGTGCCAGCGAACCCGGGGGGGGTGAGCAGTTCTTC.